Presented here are 17 T cell receptor beta chains from one specimen sequenced in a study of molecular identifiers for immune sequencing clone quantification. TCRdb independently ran MiXCR on the PCR reads; one entry per CDR3 protein. The sample lists about 510,000 distinct CDR3 sequences; 20% to 25% were seen once. Material: naive CD8+ T cells from blood, with Jurkat cell RNA spiked in. The subset is: FACS-sorted CD8+CD4-CCR7+CD45RA+ naive T cells. The receptors originated from a human donor in good health. Some libraries in this study had Jurkat cell RNA spiked in.

Ten or more counts support this clonotype. The gene calls are TRBV4-3 and TRBJ2-1, with D uncertain. Trimming removed 0 bases at V and 4 bases at J, with 10 bases between. This CDR3 region has 15 residues. The germline CDR1 and CDR2 sequences are LGHNA and YSLEER. CDR3 amino acids: CASSQDDSPYNEQFF. CDR3 bases: TGCGCCAGCAGCCAAGATGATAGCCCGTACAATGAGCAGTTCTTC.

The chain combines TRBV11-2 with TRBJ2-3; 7 nucleotides agree with TRBD1. With V trimmed by 3 bases and J by 2 bases, 5 bases remained unmatched. CDR1 SGHAT and CDR2 FQNNGV come from the germline V gene. This CDR3 spans 15 amino acids. CDR3 loop: CASSLGTDTTDTQYF. In DNA form, the CDR3 reads TGTGCCAGCAGCTTGGGGACAGATACCACAGATACGCAGTATTTT. The variable domain in full, completed from reference TRBV11-2 and TRBJ2-3, reads EAGVAQSPRYKIIEKRQSVAFWCNPISGHATLYWYQQILGQGPKLLIQFQNNGVVDDSQLPKDRFSAERLKGVDSTLKIQPAKLEDSAVYLCASSLGTDTTDTQYFGPGTRLTVL.

This clonotype was seen at least ten times. The V call is TRBV12-3 or TRBV12-4, the J call TRBJ2-3; D uncertain. CDR3 length equals 17 residues. Between the trimmed V and J ends, which lost 4 bases and 0 bases, there was a span of 17 bases. CDR3 amino acids: CASSSATADTSTDTQYF. CDR3 nucleotides: TGTGCCAGCAGTTCGGCCACGGCAGACACTAGCACAGATACGCAGTATTTT.

In this sample, this clonotype turned up many times. The chain is built from TRBV2 and TRBJ2-1, with TRBD2 matching over 8 bases. This CDR3 contains 15 residues. V trimming: 1 base; J trimming: 9 bases; junction bases outside the gene matches: 8. Germline-derived CDR1 and CDR2 are SNHLY and FYNNEI. The DNA of the CDR3 is TGTGCCAGCAGTGAAGAGACTAGCGCCGAATTTGAGCAGTTCTTC. This gives the protein CASSEETSAEFEQFF.

This clonotype was seen a few times. The CDR3 loop is CASSWSDYNEQFF. The CDR3 DNA reads as TGTGCCAGTAGTTGGTCCGATTACAATGAGCAGTTCTTC. The chain employs TRBV19 and TRBJ2-1; D is ambiguous. The CDR3 consists of 13 residues. The V and J ends lost 5 bases and 4 bases respectively, with 9 bases between them. CDR1 LNHDA and CDR2 SQIVND come from the germline V gene (reference sequence).

This clonotype was observed many times. The chain carries TRBV13 and TRBJ2-1; 7 bases map to TRBD1. The CDR3 loop spans 15 amino acids. After removal of 3 bases from V and 10 bases from J, the junction contained 12 bases not matched to a gene. From germline, CDR1 is PRHDT and CDR2 FYEKMQ (reference sequence). The CDR3 protein is CASSFEPLPQGEQFF. CDR3 in DNA: TGTGCCAGCAGCTTTGAGCCGCTACCACAGGGGGAGCAGTTCTTC.

This clonotype is a singleton in its sample. A much larger clone sits a single nucleotide away, making a read error possible. V gene TRBV5-3 combines with J gene TRBJ1-1; D remains unclear. TRBV5-3 qualifies as an ORF whose function is uncertain. CDR3 size: 14 residues. In DNA, the CDR3 is TGTGCCAGCAGCTTGGCCGATATGAACACTGAAGCTCTCTTT. This sequence encodes CASSLADMNTEALF.

This clonotype was seen at least ten times. CDR3 sequence (DNA): TGTGCCTGGAGTCAGACAGGGGGGCTTGGCTACGAGCAGTACTTC. It specifies CAWSQTGGLGYEQYF. The chain combines TRBV30 with TRBJ2-7, with 9 bases lining up with TRBD1. CDR3 length equals 15 residues. In germline, CDR1 is GTSNPN, CDR2 SVGIG (reference sequence). With V trimmed by 2 bases and J by 3 bases, 8 bases remained unmatched.

Points on this clonotype: The junction does not match germline at one end; this may be a read error. The CDR3 loop reads CTSSPVGLTYEQYF. In DNA, the CDR3 is TGTACCAGCAGCCCCGTTGGACTTACCTACGAGCAGTACTTC. The rearrangement joins TRBV6-2 or TRBV6-3 to TRBJ2-7; possible D gene TRBD2, 5 bases. The CDR3 totals 14 residues. Germline CDR1 reads MNHEY; CDR2 reads SVGEGT.

V is TRBV4-3 and J is TRBJ1-4; weak D call: TRBD1 (5 bases). V shed 4 bases and J shed 0 bases, with 6 bases lying between them. Germline CDR1 LGHNA, CDR2 YSLEER. This CDR3 comprises 14 residues. CDR3 protein: CASSRQTTNEKLFF. As DNA, the CDR3 is TGCGCCAGCAGCCGACAGACAACTAATGAAAAACTGTTTTTT.

This chain joins TRBV7-9 and TRBJ1-5, with D possibly TRBD1 on 5 matching bases. Trimming shortened V by 1 base and J by 5 bases, and 18 bases separated the two germline ends. The CDR3 totals 17 residues. The V gene's germline CDR1 is SEHNR and CDR2 FQNEAQ (reference sequence). The CDR3 sequence is CASSLERGPMGDQPQHF. The CDR3 DNA sequence: TGTGCCAGCAGCTTAGAACGGGGACCGATGGGGGATCAGCCCCAGCATTTT. Looking up the rest from reference TRBV7-9 and TRBJ1-5 gives the full variable domain: DTGVSQNPRHKITKRGQNVTFRCDPISEHNRLYWYRQTLGQGPEFLTYFQNEAQLEKSRLLSDRFSAERPKGSFSTLEIQRTEQGDSAMYLCASSLERGPMGDQPQHFGDGTRLSIL.

Concerning this clonotype: Since a much larger clone is just one base distant, this may be a read error. This chain joins TRBV7-6 and TRBJ1-1; unclear D gene. From germline, CDR1 is SGHVS and CDR2 FNYEAQ. The CDR3 covers 14 residues. The CDR3 reads CAGSLDYVNTEAFF. As DNA, the CDR3 is TGTGCCGGCAGCTTAGATTATGTGAACACTGAAGCTTTCTTT. The full variable domain, completed using reference TRBV7-6 and TRBJ1-1, is GAGVSQSPRYKVTKRGQDVALRCDPISGHVSLYWYRQALGQGPEFLTYFNYEAQQDKSGLPNDRFSAERPEGSISTLTIQRTEQRDSAMYRCAGSLDYVNTEAFFGQGTRLTVV.

The chain employs TRBV10-3 and TRBJ1-1; TRBD1 might be the D (5 bases). The V and J ends lost 3 bases and 1 base respectively, with 9 bases between them. The CDR3 has 14 amino acids. Germline lookup yields CDR1 ENHRY and CDR2 SYGVKD. The CDR3 nucleotides read TGTGCCATCAGTGATGGGGACCCGAACACTGAAGCTTTCTTT. Translation gives CAISDGDPNTEAFF.

In DNA form, the CDR3 reads TGTGCCAGCAGCTTAGGCCTCGAGTACACCGGGGAGCTGTTTTTT. As protein: CASSLGLEYTGELFF. The J gene is TRBJ2-2, the V gene TRBV13, with D unresolved. Per germline, CDR1 PRHDT and CDR2 FYEKMQ (reference sequence). The CDR3 consists of 15 residues. Trimming stripped 0 bases from V and 3 bases from J, with 8 bases between.

This clonotype turned up a few times. The chain joins TRBV6-2 or TRBV6-3 to TRBJ2-1, with 8 bases that match TRBD2. The CDR3 runs to 17 residues. Germline trimming cut 10 bases from V and 2 bases from J; bases unmatched to any gene: 16. Germline V gene sequence: CDR1 MNHEY, CDR2 SVGEGT. CDR3 residues: CAISTRGGGSAYNEQFF. The CDR3 nucleotides are TGTGCCATTTCGACACGGGGGGGCGGGAGCGCCTACAATGAGCAGTTCTTC.

V is TRBV19 and J is TRBJ1-1, with D unclear. Trimming stripped 7 bases from V and 1 base from J, with 16 bases between. The CDR3 sequence is 15 residues long. Germline V gene data show CDR1 as LNHDA and CDR2 as SQIVND (reference sequence). The CDR3 spells CASNAGPSSNTEAFF. CDR3 sequence (DNA): TGTGCCAGTAACGCCGGGCCATCCTCGAACACTGAAGCTTTCTTT.

Details on this clonotype: This may arise from a read error, as a much more abundant clone is one base away. V is TRBV4-3 and J is TRBJ1-3; D unresolved. Per germline, CDR1 LGHNA and CDR2 YSLEER. This CDR3 has 16 residues. CDR3 DNA: TGCGCCAGCAGCCAAGATAGGTGGATCTCTGGAACCACCATATATTTT. This encodes CASSQDRWISGTTIYF.